Listed below are T cell receptor beta chains from one sample, sequenced in a study of metastatic and nonmetastatic thyroid tumors. TCRdb re-clonotyped the PCR reads through MiXCR. This sample has about 15,000 clones, with around 36% found just once. The source material was tumor tissue. The receptors stem from a female donor with papillary thyroid cancer or a benign thyroid nodule (not recorded which). Some clones in this sample may be carry-over from other donors' samples. The CDR3 runs from the conserved cysteine through the conserved F or W. Each record gives: D gene, V gene, J gene, clone size, CDR3 DNA, CDR3 protein. The D gene is left open where the match is weak. Clone size is shown for a subset of rows, as once, few, many or a class of expanded clone.

NA	TRBV6-1	TRBJ1-2	NA	TGTGCCAGTGACTCCTCCTATGGCTACACCTTC	CASDSSYGYTF
TRBD1	TRBV28	TRBJ1-4	many	TGTGCCAGCACACAGGGGGCCGTTAATGAAAAACTGTTTTTT	CASTQGAVNEKLFF
TRBD1	TRBV7-9	TRBJ2-4	many	TGTGCCAGCAGCCGACAGGGGGCGCGGGCCAAAAACATTCAGTACTTC	CASSRQGARAKNIQYF
NA	TRBV10-3	TRBJ1-5	medium-sized	TGTGCCATCACTTGGGGGGCCGATCAGCCCCAGCATTTT	CAITWGADQPQHF
NA	TRBV5-1	TRBJ1-1	medium-sized	TGCGCCAGCAGCTTGGGAACCACAGTCTCCCCTGAAGCTTTCTTT	CASSLGTTVSPEAFF
TRBD1	TRBV4-1	TRBJ2-3	NA	TGCGCCAGCAGCCCGGGACAGGGGCACACAGATACGCAGTATTTT	CASSPGQGHTDTQYF
TRBD1	TRBV19	TRBJ1-5	medium-sized	TGTGCCAGTAGTATAGGAGGGGGCGGCAATCAGCCCCAGCATTTT	CASSIGGGGNQPQHF
TRBD1	TRBV4-1	TRBJ1-5	NA	TGCGCCAGCAGCCAATGGGACAGAAATCAGCCCCAGCATTTT	CASSQWDRNQPQHF
NA	TRBV5-1	TRBJ2-7	NA	TGCGCCAGCAGCTCGACTGGGTACGAGCAGTACTTC	CASSSTGYEQYF
NA	TRBV10-2	TRBJ2-4	many	TGCGCCAGCAGTGATATCGGGAGAGCCAAAAACATTCAGTACTTC	CASSDIGRAKNIQYF
NA	TRBV27	TRBJ2-7	few	TGTGCCAGCAGTCCTTGGGAGGCCCAAAGCTCCTACGAGCAGTACTTC	CASSPWEAQSSYEQYF
NA	TRBV15	TRBJ2-2	many	TGTGCCACCAGCAGCGGGGCCGCGGACACCGGGGAGCTGTTTTTT	CATSSGAADTGELFF
NA	TRBV6-1	TRBJ2-7	NA	TGTGCCAGCAGTGGACGAGGAAGGGCCAGCTCATACGAGCAGTACTTC	CASSGRGRASSYEQYF
TRBD1	TRBV20-1	TRBJ1-1	once	TGCAGTGCGGTGCCAGGGGGGCCCACTGAAGCTTTCTTT	CSAVPGGPTEAFF
NA	TRBV19	TRBJ2-1	NA	TGTGCCAGTAGTGAGGTAGGACGGGGCAATGAGCAGTTCTTC	CASSEVGRGNEQFF
TRBD2	TRBV20-1	TRBJ2-7	few	TGCAGTGCTAGAGACCATAGACTAGCTAGTTACTACGAGCAGTACTTC	CSARDHRLASYYEQYF
NA	TRBV9	TRBJ2-7	NA	TGTGCCAGCAGCGTACCAACCACCCGGACCAGAGGGGGTACTAGCTACGAGCAGTACTTC	CASSVPTTRTRGGTSYEQYF
NA	TRBV9	TRBJ1-2	NA	TGTGCCAGCAGCACAAGTATTGAGAGGACGAATGGCTACACCTTC	CASSTSIERTNGYTF